A single sample gave rise to the 19 T cell receptor beta chains below, sequenced in a study of blood T cell repertoires in COVID-19. Some clones are missing from TCRdb's copy, which holds only in-frame ones; the method was immunoSEQ multiplex PCR. The sample includes 250,000 to 400,000 clones, about 91% of them seen just once. The sequencing input was peripheral blood. The source of these receptors is a woman younger than 45 with COVID-19, enrolled during active disease.

V is TRBV6-5 and J is TRBJ2-7; a weak D match, TRBD1 (5 bases). The CDR3 runs to 14 residues. Per the germline V gene, CDR1 is MNHEY and CDR2 is SVGAGI. Deletions cut 5 bases from V and 4 bases from J, with 15 bases between. The CDR3 coding sequence is TGTGCCAGCAGTCCTGCTGGGGCAGCATACGAGCAGTACGTC. Protein: CASSPAGAAYEQYV.

J is TRBJ2-3 and V is TRBV14, with a tentative D call TRBD2 (5 bases). The V end was cut by 2 bases, the J end by 0 bases, with 15 bases between. The length of the CDR3 is 17 residues. The germline V gene has CDR1 SGHDN and CDR2 FVKESK. The CDR3 spells CASSQLSGLFSTDTQYF. The CDR3 DNA is TGTGCCAGCAGCCAACTAAGTGGACTCTTTAGCACAGATACGCAGTATTTT.

This clone was counted only a few times. CDR3 DNA: TGTGCCAGCAGTGCGGTCTTGAGTAACACCGGGGAGCTGTTTTTT. Protein product: CASSAVLSNTGELFF. The chain employs TRBV2 and TRBJ2-2; no clear D. This CDR3 is built from 15 residues. Germline V gene data show CDR1 as SNHLY and CDR2 as FYNNEI. The V gene lost 4 bases and the J gene lost 2 bases, with 11 bases spanning the gap. The full variable domain, with the rest looked up from reference TRBV2 and TRBJ2-2, is EPEVTQTPSHQVTQMGQEVILRCVPISNHLYFYWYRQILGQKVEFLVSFYNNEISEKSEIFDDQFSVERPDGSNFTLKIRSTKLEDSAMYFCASSAVLSNTGELFFGEGSRLTVL.

This chain links TRBV6-6 with TRBJ2-1; 9 nucleotides agree with TRBD2. CDR3 length: 15 amino acids. Losses at the gene ends were 5 bases for V and 7 bases for J; bases not matched to a gene: 9. Germline V gene sequence: CDR1 MNHNY, CDR2 SVGAGI (reference sequence). CDR3 loop: CASSSGTSRDNEQFF. The CDR3 DNA sequence: TGTGCCAGCAGTAGCGGGACTAGCAGGGATAATGAGCAGTTCTTC.

CDR3 sequence (DNA): TGTGCCAGCAAAAACATCAATCCGGGACAGGGAGGAACTAATGAAAAACTGTTTTTT. Translated, it gives CASKNINPGQGGTNEKLFF. This chain uses TRBV19 with TRBJ1-4, with TRBD1 matching over 9 bases. Germline V CDR1 and CDR2: LNHDA, SQIVND (reference sequence). V lost 9 bases to trimming and J lost 1 base; unmatched junction nucleotides: 18. CDR3 length: 19 amino acids.

The chain uses TRBV6-2 or TRBV6-3 and TRBJ1-1; 9 nucleotides align to TRBD1. Germline trimming cut 2 bases from V and 4 bases from J; bases unmatched to any gene: 11. Germline V gene data show CDR1 as MNHEY and CDR2 as SVGEGT. This CDR3 is built from 17 residues. CDR3 in amino acids: CASSYVGQGRRGTEAFF. In nucleotides, the CDR3 is TGTGCCAGCAGTTACGTGGGACAGGGTCGGAGGGGCACTGAAGCTTTCTTT.

CDR3 sequence: CASSLGGGNTIYF. The DNA for the CDR3 is TGTGCCAGCAGCCTAGGAGGTGGAAACACCATATATTTT. The chain is built from TRBV5-6 and TRBJ1-3, with no clear D. V was shortened by 4 bases and J by 3 bases, with 8 bases between the two germline ends. Germline V gene data show CDR1 as SGHDT and CDR2 as YYEEEE. CDR3 length equals 13 residues. The full variable domain, its missing parts supplied by reference TRBV5-6 and TRBJ1-3, is DAGVTQSPTHLIKTRGQQVTLRCSPKSGHDTVSWYQQALGQGPQFIFQYYEEEERQRGNFPDRFSGHQFPNYSSELNVNALLLGDSALYLCASSLGGGNTIYFGEGSWLTVV.

The chain combines TRBV27 with TRBJ2-5; 14 nucleotides align to TRBD2. V dropped 7 bases and J dropped 1; count of bases not matched to a gene: 8. Germline loops: CDR1 MNHEY, CDR2 SMNVEV (reference sequence). CDR3 length equals 17 residues. The CDR3 nucleotides read TGTGCCAGCACCGGCATGACTAGCGGGGGGGCCCAAGAGACCCAGTACTTC. This sequence encodes CASTGMTSGGAQETQYF.

This clone showed up just a few times. The rearrangement links TRBV11-2 to TRBJ1-6; 8 nucleotides match TRBD1. CDR1 SGHAT and CDR2 FQNNGV come from the germline V gene. Germline trimming cut 4 bases from V and 10 bases from J; bases unmatched to any gene: 12. The CDR3 loop spans 16 amino acids. The CDR3 here is CASSSNRTGRRSPLHF. The CDR3 DNA sequence: TGTGCCAGCAGCTCAAACCGGACAGGGAGGAGATCACCCCTCCACTTT.

This CDR3 reads CASSSNPRVNEKLFF. In nucleotides, the CDR3 is TGCGCCAGCAGCTCAAATCCGCGAGTCAATGAAAAACTGTTTTTT. The rearrangement links TRBV4-1 to TRBJ1-4; D gene ambiguous. The CDR3 spans 15 residues. Trimming took off 5 bases at V and 5 bases at J, with 15 bases between the two ends. Looked up from germline, CDR1 is MGHRA and CDR2 is YSYEKL.

The J gene is TRBJ2-2, the V gene TRBV4-1; 7 nucleotides match TRBD2. Germline CDR1 reads MGHRA; CDR2 reads YSYEKL. The CDR3 runs to 12 residues. V lost 9 bases, J lost 6 bases, and 4 bases stayed unmatched. CDR3 sequence (DNA): TGCGCCAGGATACTAGCGTCCGGGGAGCTGTTTTTT. Protein: CARILASGELFF.

This clone was seen once. The V call is TRBV29-1, the J call TRBJ2-3; 11 bases map to TRBD2. Unmatched junction bases numbered 16, after V lost 7 bases and J lost 4 bases. The CDR3 sequence is 17 residues long. CDR1 and CDR2 from the germline V gene are SQVTM and ANQGSEA. This CDR3 reads CSALPISGGALADTQYF. CDR3 nucleotide sequence: TGCAGCGCCCTACCCATTAGCGGGGGGGCCCTGGCAGATACGCAGTATTTT.

The gene calls are TRBV25-1 and TRBJ2-1; 7 bases match TRBD2. The germline gives CDR1 MGHDK, CDR2 SYGVNS. CDR3 length: 13 residues. V dropped 3 bases and J dropped 7; count of bases not matched to a gene: 3. The CDR3 region has the DNA TGTGCCAGCAGTGAGGGGGGAGGGAATGAGCAGTTCTTC. Protein product: CASSEGGGNEQFF.

The V and J genes are TRBV27 and TRBJ2-7; TRBD1 matches at 8 bases. The V gene end was trimmed by 10 bases and the J gene end by 2 bases; junction bases not matched to a gene: 10. CDR3 size: 14 residues. The germline gives CDR1 MNHEY, CDR2 SMNVEV (reference sequence). The CDR3 DNA reads as TGTGCCACTTCGGACAGGGCTGGGCCCTACGAGCAGTACGTC. Translation: CATSDRAGPYEQYV.

The chain has TRBV7-9 and TRBJ1-2; TRBD1 is a possible D gene (5 bases). The V gene's germline CDR1 is SEHNR and CDR2 FQNEAQ (reference sequence). The CDR3 spans 12 residues. V was trimmed by 10 bases and J by 8 bases, leaving 17 bases between them. The CDR3 region is CAIRGAGGGYTF. The DNA for the CDR3 is TGTGCCATAAGGGGTGCTGGTGGCGGCTACACCTTC.

The V gene is TRBV6-2 or TRBV6-3, the J gene TRBJ2-2, with D possibly TRBD2 on 5 matching bases. Germline CDR1 reads MNHEY; CDR2 reads SVGEGT. Deletions cut 5 bases from V and 3 bases from J, with 13 bases between. The CDR3 runs 15 residues. CDR3 loop: CASSVGIVDTGELFF. Here the CDR3 DNA reads TGTGCCAGCAGTGTCGGGATCGTTGACACCGGGGAGCTGTTTTTT.

V usage is TRBV27 and J usage is TRBJ1-1; 8 nucleotides agree with TRBD1. The CDR3 contains 12 residues. The trim removed 1 base at V and 12 bases at J, leaving 4 bases unmatched. Germline V gives CDR1 MNHEY, CDR2 SMNVEV (reference sequence). The CDR3 protein is CASSLWTGLTFF. CDR3 nucleotide sequence: TGTGCCAGCAGTTTATGGACAGGGTTGACTTTCTTT.

The chain uses TRBV7-3 and TRBJ1-2, with TRBD1 identical over 12 bases. Germline-derived CDR1 and CDR2 are SGHTA and FQGTGA. With V trimmed by 5 bases and J by 7 bases, 14 bases remained unmatched. This CDR3 spans 17 amino acids. DNA for the CDR3: TGTGCCAGCAGCCAACTTATAAGGGACAGGGGGCATCGTGGCTACACCTTC. Translation: CASSQLIRDRGHRGYTF.

The chain combines TRBV19 with TRBJ1-2, with TRBD1 matching 12 bases. J was trimmed by 7 bases and V by 7 bases; bases with no gene match: 7. The germline V gene has CDR1 LNHDA and CDR2 SQIVND (reference sequence). The CDR3 covers 14 residues. The CDR3 coding sequence is TGTGCCAGTAACAAGGGACAGGGGGCTTCTGGCTACACCTTC. It codes for CASNKGQGASGYTF.